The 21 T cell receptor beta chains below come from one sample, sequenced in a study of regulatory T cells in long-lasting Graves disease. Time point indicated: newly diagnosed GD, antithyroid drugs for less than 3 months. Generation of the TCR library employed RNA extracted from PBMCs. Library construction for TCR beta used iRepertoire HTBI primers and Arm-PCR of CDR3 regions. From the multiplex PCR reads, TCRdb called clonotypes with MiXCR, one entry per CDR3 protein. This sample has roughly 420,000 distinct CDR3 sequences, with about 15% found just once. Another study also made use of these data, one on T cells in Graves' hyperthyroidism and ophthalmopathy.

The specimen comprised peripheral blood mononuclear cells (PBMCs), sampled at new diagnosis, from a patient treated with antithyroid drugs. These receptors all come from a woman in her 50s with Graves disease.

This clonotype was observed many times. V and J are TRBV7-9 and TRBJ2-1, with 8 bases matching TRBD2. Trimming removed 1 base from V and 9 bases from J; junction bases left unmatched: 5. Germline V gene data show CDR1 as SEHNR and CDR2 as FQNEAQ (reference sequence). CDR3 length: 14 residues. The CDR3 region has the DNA TGTGCCAGCAGCTTAGTCCAGCGGGAGCGTGAGCAGTTCTTC. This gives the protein CASSLVQREREQFF.

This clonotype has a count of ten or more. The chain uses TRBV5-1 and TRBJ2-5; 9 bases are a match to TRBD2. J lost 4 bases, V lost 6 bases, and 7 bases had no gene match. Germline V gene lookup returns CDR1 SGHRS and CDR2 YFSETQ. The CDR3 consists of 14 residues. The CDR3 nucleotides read TGCGCCAGCACCCGGGTAGCGGGAGTAGAGACCCAGTACTTC. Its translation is CASTRVAGVETQYF.

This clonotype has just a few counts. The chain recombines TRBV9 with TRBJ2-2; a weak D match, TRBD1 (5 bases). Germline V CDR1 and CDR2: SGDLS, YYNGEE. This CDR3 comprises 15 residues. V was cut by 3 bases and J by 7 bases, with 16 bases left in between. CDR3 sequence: CASSAGHRLGGELFF. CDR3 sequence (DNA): TGTGCCAGCAGCGCAGGACACCGATTGGGCGGGGAGCTGTTTTTT.

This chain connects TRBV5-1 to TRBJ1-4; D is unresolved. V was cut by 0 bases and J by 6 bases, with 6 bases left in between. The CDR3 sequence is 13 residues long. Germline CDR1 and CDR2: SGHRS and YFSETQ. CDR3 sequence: CASSLVPDEKLFF. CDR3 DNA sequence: TGCGCCAGCAGCTTGGTCCCGGATGAAAAACTGTTTTTT.

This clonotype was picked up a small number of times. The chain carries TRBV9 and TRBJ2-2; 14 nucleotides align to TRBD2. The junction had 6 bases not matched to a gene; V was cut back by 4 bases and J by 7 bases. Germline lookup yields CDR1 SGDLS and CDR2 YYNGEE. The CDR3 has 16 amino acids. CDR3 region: CASSLGLAGVDGELFF. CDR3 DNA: TGTGCCAGCAGCTTGGGACTAGCGGGAGTCGACGGGGAGCTGTTTTTT.

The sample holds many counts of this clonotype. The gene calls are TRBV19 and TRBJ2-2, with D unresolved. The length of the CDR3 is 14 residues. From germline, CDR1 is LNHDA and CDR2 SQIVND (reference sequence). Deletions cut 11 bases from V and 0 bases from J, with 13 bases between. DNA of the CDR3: TGTGCCTGCGCAGGTCTATCGAACACCGGGGAGCTGTTTTTT. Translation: CACAGLSNTGELFF.

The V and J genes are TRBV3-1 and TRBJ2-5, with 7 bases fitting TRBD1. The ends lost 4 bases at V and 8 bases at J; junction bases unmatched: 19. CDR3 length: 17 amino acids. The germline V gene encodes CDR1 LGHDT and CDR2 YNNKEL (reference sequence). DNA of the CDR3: TGTGCCAGCAGCCCGGAACACCAGGGTGGGACAGAAAAAACCCAGTACTTC. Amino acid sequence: CASSPEHQGGTEKTQYF.

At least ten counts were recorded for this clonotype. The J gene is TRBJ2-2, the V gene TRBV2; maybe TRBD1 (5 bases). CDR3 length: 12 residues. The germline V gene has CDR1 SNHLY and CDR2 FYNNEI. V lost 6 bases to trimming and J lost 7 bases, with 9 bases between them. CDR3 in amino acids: CASSYRRGELFF. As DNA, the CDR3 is TGTGCCAGCAGCTACAGGCGCGGGGAGCTGTTTTTT.

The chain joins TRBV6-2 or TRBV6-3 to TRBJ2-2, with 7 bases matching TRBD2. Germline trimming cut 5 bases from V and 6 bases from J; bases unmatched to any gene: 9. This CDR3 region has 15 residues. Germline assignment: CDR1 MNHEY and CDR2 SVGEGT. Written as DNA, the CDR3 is TGTGCCAGCAGTCGCGGACTAGGTGGGGCCGGGGAGCTGTTTTTT. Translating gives CASSRGLGGAGELFF.

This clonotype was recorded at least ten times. The CDR3 DNA is TGTGCCAGCAGCCTTGCCCAGGGGGGAACCTACAATGAGCAGTTCTTC. Translation: CASSLAQGGTYNEQFF. The chain employs TRBV12-3 or TRBV12-4 and TRBJ2-1; the D gene is possibly TRBD1 (7 bases). V dropped 6 bases and J dropped 2 bases, with 17 bases sitting between them. There are 16 residues in the CDR3.

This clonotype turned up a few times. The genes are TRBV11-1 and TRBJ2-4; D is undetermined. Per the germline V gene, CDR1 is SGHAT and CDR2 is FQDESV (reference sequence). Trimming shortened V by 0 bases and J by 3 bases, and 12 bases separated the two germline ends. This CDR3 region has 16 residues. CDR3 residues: CASSLALGFGKNIQYF. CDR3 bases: TGTGCCAGCAGCTTAGCATTGGGATTTGGCAAAAACATTCAGTACTTC.

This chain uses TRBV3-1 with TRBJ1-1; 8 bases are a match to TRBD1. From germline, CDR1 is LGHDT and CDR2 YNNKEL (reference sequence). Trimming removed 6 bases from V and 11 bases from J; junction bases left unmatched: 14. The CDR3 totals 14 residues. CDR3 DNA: TGTGCCAGCAGGCAAAACGACAGGGGAAGGGAGGCTTTCTTT. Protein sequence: CASRQNDRGREAFF.

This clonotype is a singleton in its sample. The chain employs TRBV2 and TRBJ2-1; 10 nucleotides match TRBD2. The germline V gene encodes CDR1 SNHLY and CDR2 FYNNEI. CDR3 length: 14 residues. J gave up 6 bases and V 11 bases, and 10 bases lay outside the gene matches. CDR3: CARGAGGLSNEQFF. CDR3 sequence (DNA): TGTGCCCGAGGAGCGGGGGGGTTAAGCAATGAGCAGTTCTTC.

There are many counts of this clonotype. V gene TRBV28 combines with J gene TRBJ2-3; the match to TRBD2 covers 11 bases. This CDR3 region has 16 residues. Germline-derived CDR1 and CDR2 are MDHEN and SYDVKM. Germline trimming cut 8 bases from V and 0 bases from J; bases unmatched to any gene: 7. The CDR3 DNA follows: TGTGCCAGCCGAAGGCTAGCGGGAGGAAGCACAGATACGCAGTATTTT. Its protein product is CASRRLAGGSTDTQYF.

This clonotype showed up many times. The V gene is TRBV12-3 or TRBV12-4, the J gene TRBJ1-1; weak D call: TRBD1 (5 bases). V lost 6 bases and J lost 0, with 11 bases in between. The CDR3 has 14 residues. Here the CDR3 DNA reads TGTGCCAGCAGACAGGAGCCCATGAACACTGAAGCTTTCTTT. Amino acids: CASRQEPMNTEAFF.

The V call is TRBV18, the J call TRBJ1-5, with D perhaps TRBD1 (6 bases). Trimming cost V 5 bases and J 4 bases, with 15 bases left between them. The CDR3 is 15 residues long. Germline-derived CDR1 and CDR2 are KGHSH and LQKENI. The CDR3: CASSSKQGPNQPQHF. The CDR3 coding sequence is TGTGCCAGCTCATCCAAACAGGGACCAAATCAGCCCCAGCATTTT.

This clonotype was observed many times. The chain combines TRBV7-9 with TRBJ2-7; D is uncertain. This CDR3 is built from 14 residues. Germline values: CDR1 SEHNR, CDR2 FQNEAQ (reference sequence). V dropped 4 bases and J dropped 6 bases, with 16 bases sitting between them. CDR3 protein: CASSSPYVASEQYF. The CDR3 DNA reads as TGTGCCAGCAGCTCCCCCTACGTGGCCTCCGAGCAGTACTTC. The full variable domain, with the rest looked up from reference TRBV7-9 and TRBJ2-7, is DTGVSQNPRHKITKRGQNVTFRCDPISEHNRLYWYRQTLGQGPEFLTYFQNEAQLEKSRLLSDRFSAERPKGSFSTLEIQRTEQGDSAMYLCASSSPYVASEQYFGPGTRLTVT.

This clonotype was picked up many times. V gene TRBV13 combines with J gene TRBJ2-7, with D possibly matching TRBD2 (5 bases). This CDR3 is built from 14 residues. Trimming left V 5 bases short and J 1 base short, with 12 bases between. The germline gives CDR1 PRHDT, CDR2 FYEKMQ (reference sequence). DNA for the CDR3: TGTGCCAGCAGCCGGACGGACTGGTCCTACGAGCAGTACTTC. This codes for CASSRTDWSYEQYF. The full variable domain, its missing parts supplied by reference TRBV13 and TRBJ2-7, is AAGVIQSPRHLIKEKRETATLKCYPIPRHDTVYWYQQGPGQDPQFLISFYEKMQSDKGSIPDRFSAQQFSDYHSELNMSSLELGDSALYFCASSRTDWSYEQYFGPGTRLTVT.

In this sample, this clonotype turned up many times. CDR3 amino acids: CASSFRVEGAGELFF. In nucleotides, the CDR3 is TGTGCCAGCAGCTTTAGGGTGGAAGGCGCCGGGGAGCTGTTTTTT. The chain combines TRBV7-8 with TRBJ2-2; the D is unclear. The V gene lost 3 bases and the J gene lost 6 bases, with 14 bases spanning the gap. CDR3 size: 15 residues. The germline CDR1 and CDR2 sequences are SGHVS and FQNEAQ.

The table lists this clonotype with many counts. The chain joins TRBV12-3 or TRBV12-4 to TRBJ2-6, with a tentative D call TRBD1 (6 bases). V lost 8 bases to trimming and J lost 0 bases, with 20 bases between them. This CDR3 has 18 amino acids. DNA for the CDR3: TGTGCCAGCGGGATGAACGGACAGACGCACTCTGGGGCCAACGTCCTGACTTTC. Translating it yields CASGMNGQTHSGANVLTF.

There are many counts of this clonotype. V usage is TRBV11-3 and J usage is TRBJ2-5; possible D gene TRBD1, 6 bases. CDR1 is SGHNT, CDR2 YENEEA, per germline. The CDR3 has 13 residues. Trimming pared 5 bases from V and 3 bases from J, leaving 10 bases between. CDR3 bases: TGTGCCAGCAGCAACCCAGGGGAAGAGACCCAGTACTTC. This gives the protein CASSNPGEETQYF.